The source of this TCR beta chain is a study of early T cells in non-severe SARS-CoV-2 infection. Study summary: Sequenced bulk RNA came from whole blood that was unsorted, and chains were unpaired.

In the library, individual cDNA molecules carried attached unique molecular identifiers. TCRdb independently ran MiXCR on the 5' RACE reads; one entry per CDR3 protein. The sample gives about 55,000 distinct CDR3 sequences, under 15% of which show up once; under 1.5% is in the top ten. Germline V lookup: CDR1 SQVTM, CDR2 ANQGSEA. Deletions cut 6 bases from V and 1 base from J, with 15 bases between. CDR3 size: 15 residues. This chain connects TRBV29-1 to TRBJ2-2, with D maybe TRBD2 (5 bases). Sequences were obtained from whole blood. The origin of this receptor is an adult who was a healthcare worker with PCR-confirmed SARS-CoV-2 infection or an uninfected control (not recorded which). CDR3 sequence reads: CSVVIGGWNTGELFF. Here the CDR3 DNA reads TGCAGCGTCGTTATTGGCGGGTGGAACACCGGGGAGCTGTTTTTT.